These 24 T cell receptor beta chains were sequenced from one sample in a study of blood T cell repertoires in COVID-19. Assay: immunoSEQ multiplex PCR; the TCRdb copy retains only in-frame clones and omits some. The sample records a few hundred thousand clones, 90% being singletons. Sequencing was carried out using peripheral blood. These TCRs come from a woman aged 60-75 years with COVID-19, enrolled during active disease.

This clone was seen only once. The DNA of the CDR3 is TGTGCCAGCAGTTCTCTATCCATTCCGGGCCTCCACTTT. Translated: CASSSLSIPGLHF. This chain connects TRBV6-5 to TRBJ1-6, with D uncertain. Germline loops: CDR1 MNHEY, CDR2 SVGAGI. This CDR3 is 13 amino acids long. V was pared by 4 bases and J by 15 bases, with 16 bases between.

The rearrangement links TRBV19 to TRBJ1-5; a weak D match, TRBD1 (5 bases). CDR1 is LNHDA, CDR2 SQIVND, per germline (reference sequence). V was pared by 4 bases and J by 1 base, with 14 bases between. The CDR3 loop spans 16 amino acids. The CDR3 DNA follows: TGTGCCAGTAGTAAAACGACAGACTTGAGCAATCAGCCCCAGCATTTT. It encodes CASSKTTDLSNQPQHF.

This clone was observed once. This chain links TRBV7-6 with TRBJ2-7; D gene uncertain. Per germline, CDR1 SGHVS and CDR2 FNYEAQ. V was shortened by 5 bases and J by 0 bases, with 14 bases between the two germline ends. The CDR3 length is 15 residues. The CDR3 DNA follows: TGTGCCAGCAGCACCACTAACACGGGCTCCTACGAGCAGTACTTC. Amino acid sequence: CASSTTNTGSYEQYF.

The rearrangement uses TRBV30 and TRBJ2-3; 9 bases agree with TRBD1. Germline V gene sequence: CDR1 GTSNPN, CDR2 SVGIG (reference sequence). The V and J ends lost 3 bases and 4 bases, in that order; junction bases with no gene match: 8. The CDR3 consists of 15 residues. The DNA of the CDR3 is TGTGCCTGGAGGATAGGACAGGGGATCCCAGATACGCAGTATTTT. As protein: CAWRIGQGIPDTQYF.

Comment on this clone: The sample has other DNA sequences that encode this CDR3 too. V and J are TRBV6-5 and TRBJ2-1; D is perhaps TRBD2 (6 bases). Trimming cost V 7 bases and J 8 bases, with 15 bases left between them. Germline-derived CDR1 and CDR2 are MNHEY and SVGAGI. This CDR3 is built from 13 residues. The CDR3 region is CASNRGSGDEQFF. As DNA, the CDR3 is TGTGCCAGCAATCGGGGGTCAGGTGATGAGCAGTTCTTC.

The V call is TRBV7-8, the J call TRBJ1-5; D might be TRBD1 (6 bases). This CDR3 is 14 amino acids long. V lost 9 bases, J lost 3 bases, and 15 bases lay in between. In germline, CDR1 is SGHVS, CDR2 FQNEAQ. The CDR3 region is CARPGAGLNQPQHF. The CDR3 DNA is TGTGCCAGGCCAGGGGCAGGCCTCAATCAGCCCCAGCATTTT.

V is TRBV5-1 and J is TRBJ2-2, with a weak D call TRBD1 (6 bases). CDR1 and CDR2 (germline): SGHRS, YFSETQ. Trimming took 5 bases from V and 4 from J, leaving 12 bases between them. This CDR3 has 14 amino acids. The CDR3 reads CASRPRGSTGELFF. Written as DNA, the CDR3 is TGCGCCAGCAGGCCCAGGGGATCCACCGGGGAGCTGTTTTTT.

The chain recombines TRBV7-2 with TRBJ1-2; 11 positions agree with TRBD1. Germline-derived CDR1 and CDR2 are SGHTA and FQGNSA. Losses at the gene ends were 6 bases for V and 7 bases for J; bases not matched to a gene: 7. The CDR3 covers 14 residues. The CDR3 region has the DNA TGTGCCAGCAGAAAGGACAGGGGGCGCGGTGGCTACACCTTC. It translates to CASRKDRGRGGYTF.

The chain joins TRBV6-5 to TRBJ1-1; 8 bases align to TRBD1. The CDR3 sequence is 14 residues long. Germline assignment: CDR1 MNHEY and CDR2 SVGAGI. V lost 6 bases and J lost 3; bases outside the gene matches: 6. This CDR3 reads CASRIDRGHTEAFF. CDR3 coding DNA: TGTGCCAGCAGGATAGACAGGGGCCACACTGAAGCTTTCTTT.

The chain uses TRBV12-3 or TRBV12-4 and TRBJ1-1; a possible D gene is TRBD1 (5 bases). Trimming left V 3 bases short and J 8 bases short, with 7 bases between. This CDR3 spans 11 amino acids. The CDR3 is CASSFYREAFF. The CDR3 region has the DNA TGTGCCAGCAGTTTCTACAGGGAAGCTTTCTTT.

CDR3 in amino acids: CASSLPSGSRVEQYF. For the CDR3, the DNA is TGTGCCAGCAGCTTGCCTAGCGGGAGCCGTGTGGAGCAGTACTTC. This rearrangement joins TRBV5-4 to TRBJ2-5; 10 bases line up with TRBD2. V was pared by 1 base and J by 11 bases, with 11 bases of the junction left unmatched. The CDR3 spans 15 residues. The germline V gene has CDR1 SGHNT and CDR2 YYREEE (reference sequence).

The chain recombines TRBV19 with TRBJ1-2; tentatively, D is TRBD1 (5 bases). CDR1 LNHDA and CDR2 SQIVND come from the germline V gene (reference sequence). The CDR3 spans 16 residues. V was clipped by 6 bases and J by 6 bases, with 23 bases between them. The CDR3 reads CASSPGWARGGNGYTF. Here the CDR3 DNA reads TGTGCCAGTAGCCCCGGTTGGGCGAGGGGCGGGAATGGCTACACCTTC.

This chain links TRBV6-6 with TRBJ1-3; 8 bases line up with TRBD1. Trimming cost V 7 bases and J 3 bases; bases outside gene matches: 11. The germline gives CDR1 MNHNY, CDR2 SVGAGI (reference sequence). The CDR3 covers 16 residues. CDR3: CASTRTQGAIGNTIYF. The CDR3 nucleotides are TGTGCCAGCACACGAACCCAGGGGGCGATTGGAAACACCATATATTTT.

A single count supports this clone. The chain combines TRBV6-5 with TRBJ1-2; no definite D call. Trimming took off 6 bases at V and 0 bases at J, with 8 bases between the two ends. The germline V gene encodes CDR1 MNHEY and CDR2 SVGAGI. The length of the CDR3 is 13 residues. The CDR3 here is CASRPQANYGYTF. The CDR3 DNA reads as TGTGCCAGCAGGCCTCAGGCTAACTATGGCTACACCTTC.

The J gene is TRBJ2-3, the V gene TRBV12-5; the match to TRBD2 covers 10 bases. The J segment lost 3 bases and the V segment lost 4 bases, leaving 7 bases of the junction unmatched. Germline loops: CDR1 LGHNT, CDR2 FRNRAP. The CDR3 runs 16 residues. This CDR3 reads CASGSGLAIETDTQYF. The CDR3 region has the DNA TGTGCTAGTGGTTCGGGACTAGCGATTGAGACAGATACGCAGTATTTT.

V is TRBV28 and J is TRBJ1-5; no definite D call. With 5 bases removed from V and 7 bases from J, the gap between germline ends came to 9 bases. The CDR3 is 12 amino acids. Germline V gene lookup returns CDR1 MDHEN and CDR2 SYDVKM. The CDR3 DNA sequence: TGTGCCAGCAGTCTGGCGGGGCAGCCCCAGCATTTT. It specifies CASSLAGQPQHF.

The table lists this clone with a few counts. V gene TRBV6-4 combines with J gene TRBJ1-2; D is unresolved. Germline CDR1 is MRHNA and CDR2 is SNTAGT. Trimming took off 3 bases at V and 4 bases at J, with 9 bases between the two ends. The CDR3 contains 13 residues. CDR3 sequence reads: CASSDLAGYGYTF. The CDR3 DNA reads TGTGCCAGCAGTGATCTGGCAGGCTATGGCTACACCTTC.

The gene calls are TRBV9 and TRBJ2-5; D is possibly TRBD1 (7 bases). Germline CDR1 and CDR2: SGDLS and YYNGEE. V lost 0 bases and J 3 bases, leaving 18 bases between the germline ends. CDR3 length: 17 amino acids. CDR3 protein: CASSVGPGQAGKETQYF. CDR3 bases: TGTGCCAGCAGCGTAGGTCCCGGACAGGCGGGAAAAGAGACCCAGTACTTC. The whole variable domain, remainder taken from reference TRBV9 and TRBJ2-5, is DSGVTQTPKHLITATGQRVTLRCSPRSGDLSVYWYQQSLDQGLQFLIQYYNGEERAKGNILERFSAQQFPDLHSELNLSSLELGDSALYFCASSVGPGQAGKETQYFGPGTRLLVL.

The gene calls are TRBV5-6 and TRBJ1-3; no reliable D call. The CDR3 is made up of 16 amino acids. V was pared by 3 bases and J by 0 bases, with 13 bases between. Germline V gives CDR1 SGHDT, CDR2 YYEEEE. The CDR3 protein is CASSSTGSRSGNTIYF. CDR3 coding DNA: TGTGCCAGCAGCTCTACCGGGTCCCGCTCTGGAAACACCATATATTTT.

The chain combines TRBV9 with TRBJ1-5; 10 bases align to TRBD1. Looked up from germline, CDR1 is SGDLS and CDR2 is YYNGEE. The junction had 10 bases not matched to a gene; V was cut back by 4 bases and J by 6 bases. The CDR3 is 16 amino acids. The CDR3 is CASSPGGTGVGQPQHF. CDR3 sequence (DNA): TGTGCCAGCAGCCCGGGGGGGACAGGGGTAGGTCAGCCCCAGCATTTT.

This sequence joins TRBV9 and TRBJ2-3, with TRBD2 identical over 8 bases. Germline CDR1 and CDR2: SGDLS and YYNGEE. The J segment lost 2 bases and the V segment lost 0 bases, leaving 8 bases of the junction unmatched. The CDR3 length is 17 residues. CDR3 in DNA: TGTGCCAGCAGCGTAGCCAGCAGCGGGGGATACACAGATACGCAGTATTTT. It translates to CASSVASSGGYTDTQYF.

The rearrangement uses TRBV2 and TRBJ1-6; the match to TRBD1 covers 7 bases. This CDR3 comprises 14 residues. Germline lookup yields CDR1 SNHLY and CDR2 FYNNEI. V dropped 6 bases and J dropped 8; count of bases not matched to a gene: 7. The CDR3 reads CASSGTARDSPLHF. CDR3 coding DNA: TGTGCCAGCAGCGGGACAGCGAGGGATTCACCCCTCCACTTT.

The chain employs TRBV14 and TRBJ2-1, with 7 bases lining up with TRBD2. Losses at the gene ends were 4 bases for V and 5 bases for J; bases not matched to a gene: 14. CDR1 is SGHDN and CDR2 is FVKESK in the germline V gene. The length of the CDR3 is 17 residues. In DNA form, the CDR3 reads TGTGCCAGCAGCCCGCTCCCCGGAGCGGGGAAACACAATGAGCAGTTCTTC. The encoded protein is CASSPLPGAGKHNEQFF.

The rearrangement uses TRBV7-2 and TRBJ2-3; 8 nucleotides align to TRBD2. The CDR3 is made up of 16 amino acids. V was clipped by 4 bases and J by 3 bases; unmatched bases: 9. Per germline, CDR1 SGHTA and CDR2 FQGNSA. The DNA for the CDR3 is TGTGCCAGCAGCTCCGCCCCTAGCGGGTTAACAGATACGCAGTATTTT. Residues: CASSSAPSGLTDTQYF. The full variable domain, rest sourced from reference TRBV7-2 and TRBJ2-3, is GAGVSQSPSNKVTEKGKDVELRCDPISGHTALYWYRQSLGQGLEFLIYFQGNSAPDKSGLPSDRFSAERTGGSVSTLTIQRTQQEDSAVYLCASSSAPSGLTDTQYFGPGTRLTVL.